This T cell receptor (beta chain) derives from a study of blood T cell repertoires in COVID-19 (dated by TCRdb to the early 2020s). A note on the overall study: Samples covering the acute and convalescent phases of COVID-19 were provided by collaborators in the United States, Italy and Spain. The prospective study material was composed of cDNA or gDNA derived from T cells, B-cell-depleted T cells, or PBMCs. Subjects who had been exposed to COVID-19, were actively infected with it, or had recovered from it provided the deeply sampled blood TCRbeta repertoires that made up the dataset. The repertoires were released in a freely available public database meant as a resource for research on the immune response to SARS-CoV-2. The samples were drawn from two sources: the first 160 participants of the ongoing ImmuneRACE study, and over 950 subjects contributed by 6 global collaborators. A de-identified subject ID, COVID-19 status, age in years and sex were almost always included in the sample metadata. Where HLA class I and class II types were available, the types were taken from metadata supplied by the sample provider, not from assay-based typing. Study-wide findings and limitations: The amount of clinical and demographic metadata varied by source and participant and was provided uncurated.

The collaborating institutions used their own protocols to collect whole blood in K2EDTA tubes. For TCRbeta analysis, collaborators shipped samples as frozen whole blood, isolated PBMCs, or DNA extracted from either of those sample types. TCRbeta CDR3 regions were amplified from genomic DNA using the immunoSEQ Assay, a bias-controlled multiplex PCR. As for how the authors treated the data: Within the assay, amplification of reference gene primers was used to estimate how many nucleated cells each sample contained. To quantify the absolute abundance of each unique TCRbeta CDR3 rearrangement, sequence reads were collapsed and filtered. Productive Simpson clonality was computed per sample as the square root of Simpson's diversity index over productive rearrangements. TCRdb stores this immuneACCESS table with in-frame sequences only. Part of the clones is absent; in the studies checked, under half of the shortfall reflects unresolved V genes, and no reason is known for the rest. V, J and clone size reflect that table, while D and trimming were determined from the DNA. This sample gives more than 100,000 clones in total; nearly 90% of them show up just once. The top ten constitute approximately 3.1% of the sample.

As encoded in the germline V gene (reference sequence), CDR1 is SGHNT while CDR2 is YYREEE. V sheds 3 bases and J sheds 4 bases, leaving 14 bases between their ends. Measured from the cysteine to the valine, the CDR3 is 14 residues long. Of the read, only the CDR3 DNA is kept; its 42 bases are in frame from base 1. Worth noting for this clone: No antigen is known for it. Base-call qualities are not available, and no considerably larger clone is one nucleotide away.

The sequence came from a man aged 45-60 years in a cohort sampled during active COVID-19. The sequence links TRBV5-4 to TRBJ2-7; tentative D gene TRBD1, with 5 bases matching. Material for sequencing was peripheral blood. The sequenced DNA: TGTGCCAGCAGCTCGCACCCCGACAGTTACGAGCAGTACGTC. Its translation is CASSSHPDSYEQYV.